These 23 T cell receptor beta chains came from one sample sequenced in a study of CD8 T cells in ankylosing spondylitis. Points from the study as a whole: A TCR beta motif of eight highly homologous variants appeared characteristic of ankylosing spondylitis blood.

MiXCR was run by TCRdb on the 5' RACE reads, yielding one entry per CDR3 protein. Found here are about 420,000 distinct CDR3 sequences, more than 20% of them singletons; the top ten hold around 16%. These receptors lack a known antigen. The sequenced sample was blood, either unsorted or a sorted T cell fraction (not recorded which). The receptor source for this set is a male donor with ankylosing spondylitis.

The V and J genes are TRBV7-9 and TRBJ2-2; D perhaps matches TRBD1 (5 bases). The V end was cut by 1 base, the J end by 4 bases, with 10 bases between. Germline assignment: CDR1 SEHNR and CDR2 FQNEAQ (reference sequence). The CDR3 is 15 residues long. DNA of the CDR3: TGTGCCAGCAGCTTAGGGGGCGTCGGCACCGGGGAGCTGTTTTTT. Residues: CASSLGGVGTGELFF.

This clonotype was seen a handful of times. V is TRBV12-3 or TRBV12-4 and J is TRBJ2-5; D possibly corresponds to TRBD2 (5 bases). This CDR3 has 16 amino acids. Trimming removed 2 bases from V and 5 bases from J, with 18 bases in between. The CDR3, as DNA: TGTGCCAGCAGTTTATCCAGCGGCCCCGCCCAGGAGACCCAGTACTTC. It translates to CASSLSSGPAQETQYF.

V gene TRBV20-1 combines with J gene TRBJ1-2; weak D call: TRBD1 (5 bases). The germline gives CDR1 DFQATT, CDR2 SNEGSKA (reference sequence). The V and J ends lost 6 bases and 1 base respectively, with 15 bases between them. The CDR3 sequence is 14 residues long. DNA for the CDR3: TGCAGTGCAGGGACCGGGGCGGATAACTATGGCTACACCTTC. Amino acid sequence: CSAGTGADNYGYTF.

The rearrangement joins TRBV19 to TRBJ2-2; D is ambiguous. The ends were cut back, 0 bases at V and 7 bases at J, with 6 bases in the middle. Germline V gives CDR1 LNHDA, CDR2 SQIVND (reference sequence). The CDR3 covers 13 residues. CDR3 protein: CASSIDFCGELFF. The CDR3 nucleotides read TGTGCCAGTAGTATAGATTTTTGCGGGGAGCTGTTTTTT.

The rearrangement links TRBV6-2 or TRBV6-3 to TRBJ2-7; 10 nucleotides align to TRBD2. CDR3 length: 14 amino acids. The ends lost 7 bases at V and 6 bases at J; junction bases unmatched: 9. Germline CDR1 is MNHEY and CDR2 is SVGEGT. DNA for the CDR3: TGTGCCAGCAACCCAGCGGGAGGGTTTAGCGAGCAGTACTTC. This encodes CASNPAGGFSEQYF.

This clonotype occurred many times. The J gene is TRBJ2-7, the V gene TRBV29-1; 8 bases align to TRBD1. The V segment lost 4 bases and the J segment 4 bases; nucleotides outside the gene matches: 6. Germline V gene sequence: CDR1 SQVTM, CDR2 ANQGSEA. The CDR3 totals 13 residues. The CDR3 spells CSVGAGGGYEQYF. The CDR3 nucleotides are TGCAGCGTTGGCGCAGGGGGCGGATACGAGCAGTACTTC.

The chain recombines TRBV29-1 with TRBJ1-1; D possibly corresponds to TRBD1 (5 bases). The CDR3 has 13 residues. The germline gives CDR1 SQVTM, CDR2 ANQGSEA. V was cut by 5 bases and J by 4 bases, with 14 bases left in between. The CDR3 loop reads CSVLGPGITEAFF. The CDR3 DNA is TGCAGCGTTTTGGGGCCAGGCATCACTGAAGCTTTCTTT.

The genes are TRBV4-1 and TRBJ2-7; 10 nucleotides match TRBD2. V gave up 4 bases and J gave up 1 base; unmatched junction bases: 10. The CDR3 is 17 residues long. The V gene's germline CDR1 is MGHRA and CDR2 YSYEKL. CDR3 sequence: CASSLGLAAGPSYEQYF. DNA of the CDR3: TGCGCCAGCAGCCTCGGACTAGCGGCGGGGCCGTCCTACGAGCAGTACTTC.

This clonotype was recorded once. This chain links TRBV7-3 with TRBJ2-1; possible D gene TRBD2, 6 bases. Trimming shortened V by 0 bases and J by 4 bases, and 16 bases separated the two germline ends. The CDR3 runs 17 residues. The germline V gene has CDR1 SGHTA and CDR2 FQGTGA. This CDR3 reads CASSLTGTGEPYNEQFF. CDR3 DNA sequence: TGTGCCAGCAGCTTAACGGGGACGGGGGAACCTTACAATGAGCAGTTCTTC.

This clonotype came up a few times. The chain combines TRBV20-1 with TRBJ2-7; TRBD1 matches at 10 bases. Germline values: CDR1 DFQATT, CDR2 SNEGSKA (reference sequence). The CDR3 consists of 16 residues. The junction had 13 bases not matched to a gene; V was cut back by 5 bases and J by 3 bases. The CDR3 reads CSALDRGLGSYYEQYF. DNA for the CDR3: TGCAGTGCTCTTGACAGGGGGCTTGGTTCCTACTACGAGCAGTACTTC.

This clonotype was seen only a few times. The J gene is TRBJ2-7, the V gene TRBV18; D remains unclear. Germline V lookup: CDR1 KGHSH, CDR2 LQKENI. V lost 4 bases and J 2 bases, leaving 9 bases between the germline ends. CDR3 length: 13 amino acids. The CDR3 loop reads CASSRPNTYEQYF. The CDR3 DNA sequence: TGTGCCAGCTCACGACCGAATACCTACGAGCAGTACTTC.

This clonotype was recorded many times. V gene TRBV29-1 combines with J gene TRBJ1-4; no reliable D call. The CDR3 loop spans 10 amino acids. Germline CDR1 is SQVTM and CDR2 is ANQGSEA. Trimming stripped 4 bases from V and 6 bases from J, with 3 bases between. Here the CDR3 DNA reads TGCAGCGTTGGTGATGAAAAACTGTTTTTT. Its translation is CSVGDEKLFF.

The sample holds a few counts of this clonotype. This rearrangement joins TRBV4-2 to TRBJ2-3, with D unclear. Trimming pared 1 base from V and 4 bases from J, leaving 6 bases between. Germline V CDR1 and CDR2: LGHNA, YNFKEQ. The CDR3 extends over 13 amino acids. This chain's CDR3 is CASSQGEPDTQYF. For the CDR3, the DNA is TGTGCCAGCAGCCAAGGGGAACCAGATACGCAGTATTTT.

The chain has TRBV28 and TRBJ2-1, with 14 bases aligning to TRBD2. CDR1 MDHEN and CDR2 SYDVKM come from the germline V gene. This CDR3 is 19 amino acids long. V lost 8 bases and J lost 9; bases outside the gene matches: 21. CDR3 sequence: CASPGSGQDGLAGGGEQFF. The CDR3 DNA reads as TGTGCCAGCCCCGGGTCAGGACAGGACGGACTAGCGGGAGGAGGTGAGCAGTTCTTC. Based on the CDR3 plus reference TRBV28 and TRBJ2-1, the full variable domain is DVKVTQSSRYLVKRTGEKVFLECVQDMDHENMFWYRQDPGLGLRLIYFSYDVKMKEKGDIPEGYSVSREKKERFSLILESASTNQTSMYLCASPGSGQDGLAGGGEQFFGPGTRLTVL.

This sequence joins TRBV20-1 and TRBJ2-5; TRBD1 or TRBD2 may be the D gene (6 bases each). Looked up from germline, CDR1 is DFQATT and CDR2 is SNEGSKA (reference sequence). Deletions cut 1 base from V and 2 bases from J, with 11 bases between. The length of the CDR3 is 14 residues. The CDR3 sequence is CSARGGGLQETQYF. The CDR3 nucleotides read TGCAGTGCTAGAGGAGGGGGGTTACAAGAGACCCAGTACTTC.

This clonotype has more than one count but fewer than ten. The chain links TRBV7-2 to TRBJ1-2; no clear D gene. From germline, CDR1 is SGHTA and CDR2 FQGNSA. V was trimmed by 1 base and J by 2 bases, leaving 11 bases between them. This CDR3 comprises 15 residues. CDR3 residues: CASSLVNSWNYGYTF. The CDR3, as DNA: TGTGCCAGCAGCTTAGTGAACAGCTGGAACTATGGCTACACCTTC. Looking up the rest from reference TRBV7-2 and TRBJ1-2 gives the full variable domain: GAGVSQSPSNKVTEKGKDVELRCDPISGHTALYWYRQSLGQGLEFLIYFQGNSAPDKSGLPSDRFSAERTGGSVSTLTIQRTQQEDSAVYLCASSLVNSWNYGYTFGSGTRLTVV.

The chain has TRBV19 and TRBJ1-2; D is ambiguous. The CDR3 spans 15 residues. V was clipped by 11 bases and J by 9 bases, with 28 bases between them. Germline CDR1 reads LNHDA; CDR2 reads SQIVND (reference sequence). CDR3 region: CARFAKEDRSVSYTF. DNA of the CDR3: TGTGCCCGCTTCGCGAAAGAGGACCGTAGTGTTAGCTACACCTTC.

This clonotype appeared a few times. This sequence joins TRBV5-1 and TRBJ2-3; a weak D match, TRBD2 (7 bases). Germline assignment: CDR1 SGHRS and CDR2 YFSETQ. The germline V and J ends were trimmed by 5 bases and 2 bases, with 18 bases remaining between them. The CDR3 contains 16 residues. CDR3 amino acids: CASSYRQAGDTDTQYF. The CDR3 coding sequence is TGCGCCAGCAGTTATCGACAGGCGGGGGACACAGATACGCAGTATTTT.

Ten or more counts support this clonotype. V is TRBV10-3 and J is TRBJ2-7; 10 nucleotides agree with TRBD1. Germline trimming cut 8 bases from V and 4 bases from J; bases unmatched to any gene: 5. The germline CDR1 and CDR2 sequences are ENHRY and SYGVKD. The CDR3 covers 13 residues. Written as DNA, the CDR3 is TGTGCCATCGGGGGGACAGGGGTGTACGAGCAGTACTTC. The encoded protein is CAIGGTGVYEQYF.

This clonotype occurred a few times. CDR3 protein: CASSFRVGTSSNEQFF. CDR3 DNA sequence: TGTGCCAGCAGTTTCCGAGTTGGGACTAGCTCCAATGAGCAGTTCTTC. This rearrangement joins TRBV28 to TRBJ2-1; 9 bases match TRBD2. Unmatched junction bases numbered 9, after V lost 3 bases and J lost 6 bases. CDR1 is MDHEN and CDR2 is SYDVKM in the germline V gene. The CDR3 is 16 amino acids.

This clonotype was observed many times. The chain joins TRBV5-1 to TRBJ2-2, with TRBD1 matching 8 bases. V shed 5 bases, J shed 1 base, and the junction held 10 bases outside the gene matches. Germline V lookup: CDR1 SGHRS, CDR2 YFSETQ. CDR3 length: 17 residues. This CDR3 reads CASRTVRQGRNTGELFF. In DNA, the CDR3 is TGCGCCAGCAGAACAGTGAGACAGGGGAGGAACACCGGGGAGCTGTTTTTT. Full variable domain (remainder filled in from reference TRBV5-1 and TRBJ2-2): KAGVTQTPRYLIKTRGQQVTLSCSPISGHRSVSWYQQTPGQGLQFLFEYFSETQRNKGNFPGRFSGRQFSNSRSEMNVSTLELGDSALYLCASRTVRQGRNTGELFFGEGSRLTVL.

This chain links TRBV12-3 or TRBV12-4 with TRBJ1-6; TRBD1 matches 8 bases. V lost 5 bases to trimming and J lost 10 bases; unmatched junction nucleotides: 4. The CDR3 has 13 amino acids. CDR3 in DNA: TGTGCCAGCAGTCTAACAGGGGGGTCACCCCTCCACTTT. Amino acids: CASSLTGGSPLHF.

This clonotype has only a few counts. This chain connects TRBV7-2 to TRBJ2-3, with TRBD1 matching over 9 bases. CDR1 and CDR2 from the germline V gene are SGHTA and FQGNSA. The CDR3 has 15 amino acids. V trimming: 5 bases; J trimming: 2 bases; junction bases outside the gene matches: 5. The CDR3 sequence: CASSLDRGYTDTQYF. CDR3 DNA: TGTGCCAGCAGCCTGGACAGGGGATACACAGATACGCAGTATTTT.